The present TCR beta chain was sequenced within a study of T cells after yellow fever vaccination (dated by TCRdb to 2018 to 2020). Background on the whole study: Libraries from fractions with low cell numbers were prepared with the SMART-Seq v4 Ultra Low Input RNA kit. Bulk TCR alpha and beta repertoires were sequenced longitudinally to track T-cell clones before and after primary and booster YFV17D yellow fever vaccination. Two healthy male donors, one aged 18 to 30 and one aged 30 to 39 years, made up the cohort. Blood samples were taken at several timepoints before and after primary and secondary immunization, and bulk PBMC replicates and cell subsets were isolated. Summary of the overall study and its limitations: Most clones expanded after primary vaccination (almost 97% of CD4 and 80% to 90% of CD8) were re-detected after the booster, suggesting that broad memory maintenance occurred. Because abundant contaminating clonotypes from the bulk population could be contained in FACS-sorted repertoires, computational filtering was required. A small share of clonotypes was detected in both CD4 and CD8 compartments, with the overlap likely arising from convergent recombination. Because the study included only two donors, the extent to which the findings can be generalized is limited. The secondary T-cell response was weaker than the primary response but faster, peaking on day 5 instead of day 15.

Synthesis of TCR cDNA relied on 5'RACE template switching, a step that introduced a universal primer site along with unique molecular identifiers. Priming for cDNA synthesis came from both the TCR alpha and TCR beta constant segments. Library amplification involved two PCR steps, and the second step added sample barcodes and sequencing adapters. Sequencing of libraries was performed on Illumina HiSeq 2500 (2x100 bp) or NovaSeq (2x150 bp). Per the authors' processing: MIGEC was used to demultiplex reads and collapse the reads into UMI consensus sequences, and MiXCR was used for V(D)J alignment. Clonotypes responding to the vaccine were identified with edgeR on replicate PBMC samples, with the criteria of FDR below 0.01 and a log2 fold change above 5 up to day 15. Each bulk clonotype received a CD4 or CD8 identity based on whether the sequenced CD4 or CD8 repertoire contained that clonotype at higher abundance. TCRdb reran the public reads through fastp at Q25 and MiXCR, keeping productive beta chains. Rows matching on CDR3 protein sequence are summarized as one entry with the most common DNA and genes. These V and J calls are TCRdb output, not the study's own analysis. The table for this sample lists approximately 580,000 distinct CDR3 sequences; 17% of them were counted only once. The top ten clonotypes cover 17% of the sample.

In its sample, this clonotype was seen a few times. The antigen this receptor binds is unknown. No base quality information exists; no much larger clone differs at one position. According to the germline V gene, CDR1 reads SNHLY and CDR2 reads FYNNEI. V sheds 2 bases and J sheds 6 bases, leaving 5 bases between their ends. From cysteine to phenylalanine, the CDR3 is 12 amino acids long. The read is trimmed to its CDR3 DNA, 36 bases read in frame from base 1. Per the publication, the treatment or condition label means: live attenuated yellow fever vaccine strain. Two biological replicates of bulk PBMCs were collected at each blood-draw timepoint. PBMCs were isolated from peripheral blood using a standard Ficoll-Paque protocol. TriZol was used to extract RNA from bulk PBMCs, from CD4 and CD8 fractions, and from dextramer-positive and dextramer-negative fractions.

This TCR was recovered from a man aged 18 to 30 who received the YFV17D yellow fever vaccine. Recombination connected TRBV2 to TRBJ2-4; the D gene is possibly TRBD1, with 5 bases matching. Sample: PBMCs, taken around 5 days after the first yellow fever vaccination. This receptor carries the CDR3 CASSEQGNIQYF. The sequenced DNA is TGTGCCAGCAGTGAACAGGGAAACATTCAGTACTTC.